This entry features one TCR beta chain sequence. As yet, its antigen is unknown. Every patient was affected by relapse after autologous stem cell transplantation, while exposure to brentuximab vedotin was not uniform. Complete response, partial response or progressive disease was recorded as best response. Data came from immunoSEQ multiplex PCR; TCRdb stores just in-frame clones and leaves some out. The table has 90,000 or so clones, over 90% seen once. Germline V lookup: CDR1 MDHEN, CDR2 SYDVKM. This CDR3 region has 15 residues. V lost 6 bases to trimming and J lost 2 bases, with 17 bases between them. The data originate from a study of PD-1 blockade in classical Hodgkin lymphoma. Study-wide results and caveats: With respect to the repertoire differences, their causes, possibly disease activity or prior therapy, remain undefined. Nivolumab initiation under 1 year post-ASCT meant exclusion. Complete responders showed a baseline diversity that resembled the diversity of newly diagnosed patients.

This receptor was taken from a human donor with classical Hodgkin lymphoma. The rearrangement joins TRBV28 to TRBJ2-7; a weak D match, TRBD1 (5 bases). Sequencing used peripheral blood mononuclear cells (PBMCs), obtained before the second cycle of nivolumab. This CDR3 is CASSHLLDRAYEQYF. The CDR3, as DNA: TGTGCCAGCAGCCATCTCCTAGACAGAGCCTACGAGCAGTACTTC.